A selection of T cell receptor beta chains follows, all from one sample in a study of CD8 T cells in Susac syndrome. TCRdb passed the immunoSEQ multiplex PCR reads through MiXCR, listing each CDR3 protein once. Found here are some 200,000 distinct CDR3 sequences, roughly nine tenths of them singletons; the top ten hold roughly 0.087%. Input material: CD4+ T cells from PBMCs. The receptors were gathered from a human donor with Susac syndrome. Each CDR3 is given with its conserved first and last residue. The D gene is left open where the match is weak. Only part of the rows carry a size: once, few, many, or a class if the clone is expanded.

16 TRBJ2-1 NA TRBD2 TRBV2 TGTGCCAGCAGTGAACGAATGGCGGGAGATGGCGATGAGCAGTTCTTC CASSERMAGDGDEQFF
16 TRBJ1-2 NA TRBD1 TRBV9 TGTGCCAGCAGCGTAGCTGTCGACAGGGATAACTATGGCTACACCTTC CASSVAVDRDNYGYTF
16 TRBJ2-5 NA TRBD2 TRBV5-1 TGCGCCAGCAGCTGGACTAGCGGGGGCCCGGGGGAGACCCAGTACTTC CASSWTSGGPGETQYF
13 TRBJ1-2 once TRBD1 TRBV12-3/TRBV12-4 TGTGCCAGCAGTATGACAGGGAACTATGGCTACACCTTC CASSMTGNYGYTF
15 TRBJ2-7 NA TRBD2 TRBV7-8 TGTGCCAGCAGCTTAGCTAGCGGGAATCTTAACGAGCAGTACTTC CASSLASGNLNEQYF
15 TRBJ2-7 few NA TRBV6-5 TGTGCCAGCAGTTACTCAGGGGAATCAGGCTACGAGCAGTACTTC CASSYSGESGYEQYF
10 TRBJ1-2 NA NA TRBV6-6 TGTGCCAGCAGCGGGGTTGGCTACACCTTC CASSGVGYTF
16 TRBJ1-3 NA NA TRBV5-1 TGCGCCAGCAGCTTGGGGGACGGAGACTCTGGAAACACCATATATTTT CASSLGDGDSGNTIYF
15 TRBJ2-7 NA TRBD2 TRBV28 TGTGCCAGCTGCGCGACTAGCGGGAGCTCCTACGAGCAGTACTTC CASCATSGSSYEQYF
15 TRBJ2-1 NA TRBD1 TRBV18 TGTGCCAGCTCACCAGGGACAGGGGACTACAATGAGCAGTTCTTC CASSPGTGDYNEQFF
10 TRBJ1-2 NA NA TRBV6-5 TGTGCCAGTTATGGGAATGGCTACACCTTC CASYGNGYTF
16 TRBJ2-1 NA TRBD2 TRBV5-6 TGTGCCAGCAGCTTTTTCGGGACTAGCGGGAGCAATGAGCAGTTCTTC CASSFFGTSGSNEQFF
15 TRBJ2-1 NA TRBD2 TRBV7-3 TGTGCCAGCAGCTTATCCCGGGAGGGCCGCAATGAGCAGTTCTTC CASSLSREGRNEQFF
11 TRBJ2-2 NA NA TRBV3-1 TGTGCCAGCAGGAACACCGGGGAGCTGTTTTTT CASRNTGELFF
15 TRBJ2-7 NA TRBD2 TRBV5-1 TGCGCCAGCAGCTCCGGGGGGACGGGGTCCTACGAGCAGTACTTC CASSSGGTGSYEQYF
17 TRBJ1-2 NA NA TRBV6-2/TRBV6-3 TGTGCCAGCAGTTCCCAAGGACCCGGGGGCGCGGGCTATGGCTACACCTTC CASSSQGPGGAGYGYTF
15 TRBJ1-1 NA NA TRBV9 TGTGCCAGTGGGGTGGGGAACTCCATGAACACTGAAGCTTTCTTT CASGVGNSMNTEAFF
17 TRBJ2-2 NA NA TRBV7-2 TGTGCCAGCAGCCCCGATGGAAGCGGAGTGAACACCGGGGAGCTGTTTTTT CASSPDGSGVNTGELFF
18 TRBJ2-1 NA TRBD2 TRBV5-4 TGTGCCAGCAGCTTGCCCAGCGGGGGGACTAACTCCTACAATGAGCAGTTCTTC CASSLPSGGTNSYNEQFF
15 TRBJ2-1 NA NA TRBV20-1 TGCAGTGCTCCCTGGGTAGGGGGGCACAACAATGAGCAGTTCTTC CSAPWVGGHNNEQFF
15 TRBJ2-7 once TRBD1 TRBV4-1 TGCGCCAGCAGCCAGTGGGACAGGGGGAGGAGCGAGCAGTACTTC CASSQWDRGRSEQYF
15 TRBJ2-2 NA NA TRBV7-9 TGTGCCAGCAGCTTAGTCCAAGGCTCCACCGGGGAGCTGTTTTTT CASSLVQGSTGELFF
14 TRBJ1-1 NA NA TRBV20-1 TGCAGTGCTCCTGCAGGGTATGGGAACACTGAAGCTTTCTTT CSAPAGYGNTEAFF
15 TRBJ2-7 NA NA TRBV27 TGTGCCAGCAGCCGGACCGTCGGGAGAATCTACGAGCAGTACTTC CASSRTVGRIYEQYF
15 TRBJ1-2 NA NA TRBV12-3/TRBV12-4 TGTGCCAGCAGTCTAAGACACCGCCCTGACTATGGCTACACCTTC CASSLRHRPDYGYTF
16 TRBJ2-3 NA TRBD2 TRBV3-1 TGTGCCAGCAGCCCGACTAGCGGGGGGTTTACAGATACGCAGTATTTT CASSPTSGGFTDTQYF
15 TRBJ2-2 NA TRBD2 TRBV29-1 TGCAGCGTTCCGACTAGCGGGAGGGTCGACGGGGAGCTGTTTTTT CSVPTSGRVDGELFF
12 TRBJ2-1 once NA TRBV28 TGTGCCAGCAGTATGATGTACAATGAGCAGTTCTTC CASSMMYNEQFF
13 TRBJ2-3 NA NA TRBV5-1 TGCGCCAGCAGCTTGGACGAGGTAGATACGCAGTATTTT CASSLDEVDTQYF
14 TRBJ2-7 NA NA TRBV19 TGTGCCAGTAGTATAAACGAGGGAAACTACGAGCAGTACTTC CASSINEGNYEQYF
14 TRBJ2-3 NA NA TRBV6-5 TGTGCCAGTCACGGGTCGGGGGACACAGATACGCAGTATTTT CASHGSGDTDTQYF
18 TRBJ1-4 NA NA TRBV5-1 TGCGCCAGCAGCTTGGATGGGGGCAACCTTGCAACTAATGAAAAACTGTTTTTT CASSLDGGNLATNEKLFF
12 TRBJ2-2 NA NA TRBV24-1 TGTGCCACCGGGGACACCACAGGGGAGCTGTTTTTT CATGDTTGELFF
15 TRBJ2-5 NA TRBD2 TRBV28 TGTGCCAGCAGTCCCGGACTAGGTCGGCGGGAGACCCAGTACTTC CASSPGLGRRETQYF
15 TRBJ2-3 few TRBD2 TRBV7-2 TGTGCCAGCAGCCCAATTAGCGGGGGGACCCATACGCAGTATTTT CASSPISGGTHTQYF
17 TRBJ2-3 NA NA TRBV7-6 TGTGCCAGCAGCCCCCTAAGCAGTGGGCTTCCCACAGATACGCAGTATTTT CASSPLSSGLPTDTQYF
15 TRBJ1-3 NA NA TRBV7-6 TGTGCCAGCAGCTTATCCCCAGACGTTCGAAACACCATATATTTT CASSLSPDVRNTIYF
15 TRBJ2-7 NA NA TRBV30 TGTGCCTGGAGTCGCCCCCAGGACGCCTCTTACGAGCAGTACTTC CAWSRPQDASYEQYF
14 TRBJ1-4 NA NA TRBV4-1 TGCGCCAGCAGTCCGGGCAGCTCTAATGAAAAACTGTTTTTT CASSPGSSNEKLFF
16 TRBJ1-2 NA NA TRBV6-4 TGTGCCAGCAGTGACTCGGGCGAACGACATAACTATGGCTACACCTTC CASSDSGERHNYGYTF
16 TRBJ1-1 NA NA TRBV3-1 TGTGCCAGCAGCCAAGAAAGGGAGAGACGGAACACTGAAGCTTTCTTT CASSQERERRNTEAFF
14 TRBJ1-1 NA NA TRBV20-1 TGCAGTGCTAGGATTTCAGGGACGAACACTGAAGCTTTCTTT CSARISGTNTEAFF
14 TRBJ2-3 NA NA TRBV6-5 TGTGCCAGCAGTTACCGGAGCGGCACAGATACGCAGTATTTT CASSYRSGTDTQYF
16 TRBJ2-6 once NA TRBV6-1 TGTGCCAGCAACCCGACAGGTTTGAGAGGGGCCAACGTCCTGACTTTC CASNPTGLRGANVLTF
16 TRBJ1-1 NA TRBD1 TRBV20-1 TGCAGTGCTAAGGTAGGACAGGGGGCGCTGAGCACTGAAGCTTTCTTT CSAKVGQGALSTEAFF
16 TRBJ2-7 NA NA TRBV11-2 TGTGCCAGCAGCTTAGGAGCGGGCGGGATAAGCTACGAGCAGTACTTC CASSLGAGGISYEQYF
16 TRBJ1-6 NA NA TRBV30 TGTGCCTGGATAGGGACACCGAGCTCCTATAATTCACCCCTCCACTTT CAWIGTPSSYNSPLHF